A selection of T cell receptor beta chains follows, all from one sample in a study of shared clonotypes between healthy human individuals. The method was immunoSEQ multiplex PCR; TCRdb's version includes in-frame clones alone and lacks a portion of them. Counted here are millions of clones, about 95% occurring once; the ten biggest clones make up 0.85% to 1.2%. Sequenced input: naive CD8+ T cells sorted from blood. These receptors were obtained from a man aged 18 to 29 in good health. Each CDR3 is given with its conserved first and last residue. A D gene is named only where the DNA matches it firmly. For some rows the clone size is stated as once, few or many, or as a class when expanded; others skip it.

clone_size: -
v_call: TRBV6-1
j_call: TRBJ2-7
d_call: TRBD2
cdr3_aa: CASSELAGGLLYEQYF
cdr3_nt: TGTGCCAGCAGTGAACTAGCGGGAGGGCTCCTCTACGAGCAGTACTTC

clone_size: -
v_call: TRBV7-8
j_call: TRBJ2-2
d_call: -
cdr3_aa: CASSSLLGGELFF
cdr3_nt: TGTGCCAGCAGCTCCCTCCTGGGCGGGGAGCTGTTTTTT

clone_size: -
v_call: TRBV6-1
j_call: TRBJ2-7
d_call: -
cdr3_aa: CASTFDVNFYEQYF
cdr3_nt: TGTGCCAGCACCTTTGACGTGAATTTCTACGAGCAGTACTTC

clone_size: -
v_call: TRBV5-1
j_call: TRBJ1-2
d_call: -
cdr3_aa: CASSLLEAGDGYTF
cdr3_nt: TGCGCCAGCAGCTTACTCGAAGCGGGGGACGGCTACACCTTC

clone_size: once
v_call: TRBV4-2
j_call: TRBJ2-3
d_call: -
cdr3_aa: CASSQVAVGADTQYF
cdr3_nt: TGTGCCAGCAGCCAAGTAGCCGTAGGGGCAGATACGCAGTATTTT

clone_size: -
v_call: TRBV13
j_call: TRBJ2-1
d_call: -
cdr3_aa: CASSFLTGEVYNEQFF
cdr3_nt: TGTGCCAGCAGCTTCCTTACGGGAGAGGTCTACAATGAGCAGTTCTTC

clone_size: -
v_call: TRBV7-9
j_call: TRBJ2-7
d_call: -
cdr3_aa: CASSTDSRSSYEQYF
cdr3_nt: TGTGCCAGCAGCACGGACAGCCGTAGCTCCTACGAGCAGTACTTC

clone_size: -
v_call: TRBV7-8
j_call: TRBJ2-7
d_call: TRBD2
cdr3_aa: CASSFGLAGTAYEQYF
cdr3_nt: TGTGCCAGCAGCTTCGGTCTAGCGGGGACCGCCTACGAGCAGTACTTC

clone_size: -
v_call: TRBV27
j_call: TRBJ2-7
d_call: TRBD2
cdr3_aa: CASSLSVGTISYEQYF
cdr3_nt: TGTGCCAGCAGTTTATCGGTAGGGACTATCTCCTACGAGCAGTACTTC

clone_size: -
v_call: TRBV9
j_call: TRBJ1-1
d_call: -
cdr3_aa: CASSVGEGRVNTEAFF
cdr3_nt: TGTGCCAGCAGCGTAGGGGAAGGTAGGGTGAACACTGAAGCTTTCTTT

clone_size: -
v_call: TRBV7-8
j_call: TRBJ2-5
d_call: -
cdr3_aa: CASSLFAGQETQYF
cdr3_nt: TGTGCCAGCAGCTTATTTGCAGGGCAAGAGACCCAGTACTTC

clone_size: -
v_call: TRBV7-8
j_call: TRBJ1-1
d_call: -
cdr3_aa: CASSMRGVDTEAFF
cdr3_nt: TGTGCCAGCAGCATGAGAGGCGTGGACACTGAAGCTTTCTTT

clone_size: -
v_call: TRBV6-5
j_call: TRBJ2-7
d_call: -
cdr3_aa: CASGLIRENEQYF
cdr3_nt: TGTGCCAGCGGGTTAATAAGGGAGAACGAGCAGTACTTC

clone_size: -
v_call: TRBV30
j_call: TRBJ2-7
d_call: TRBD2
cdr3_aa: CAWNEASGSSYEQYF
cdr3_nt: TGTGCCTGGAATGAGGCTAGCGGGAGCTCCTACGAGCAGTACTTC

clone_size: -
v_call: TRBV30
j_call: TRBJ2-7
d_call: -
cdr3_aa: CAWSVTVNHYEQYF
cdr3_nt: TGTGCCTGGAGTGTAACGGTCAACCACTACGAGCAGTACTTC

clone_size: -
v_call: TRBV6-6
j_call: TRBJ2-5
d_call: TRBD1
cdr3_aa: CASGSGTEETQYF
cdr3_nt: TGTGCCAGCGGTTCCGGGACAGAAGAGACCCAGTACTTC

clone_size: once
v_call: TRBV2
j_call: TRBJ2-3
d_call: -
cdr3_aa: CASKDISTDTQYF
cdr3_nt: TGTGCCAGCAAAGACATTAGCACAGATACGCAGTATTTT

clone_size: -
v_call: TRBV28
j_call: TRBJ2-3
d_call: -
cdr3_aa: CASSLGLSTTQYF
cdr3_nt: TGTGCCAGCAGTTTGGGGCTTTCCACTACGCAGTATTTT

clone_size: -
v_call: TRBV28
j_call: TRBJ2-1
d_call: -
cdr3_aa: CASSFVDRLSPSSYNEQFF
cdr3_nt: TGTGCCAGCAGTTTTGTGGACCGTCTATCCCCTAGCTCCTACAATGAGCAGTTCTTC

clone_size: once
v_call: TRBV19
j_call: TRBJ1-1
d_call: -
cdr3_aa: CATPTLNTEAFF
cdr3_nt: TGTGCCACTCCGACACTGAACACTGAAGCTTTCTTT

clone_size: -
v_call: TRBV13
j_call: TRBJ2-1
d_call: TRBD2
cdr3_aa: CASSLAGGRLLNEQFF
cdr3_nt: TGTGCCAGCAGCTTAGCGGGGGGTCGACTCTTGAATGAGCAGTTCTTC

clone_size: -
v_call: TRBV28
j_call: TRBJ2-2
d_call: -
cdr3_aa: CASSYDNSDTGELFF
cdr3_nt: TGTGCCAGCAGTTACGACAACTCCGACACCGGGGAGCTGTTTTTT

clone_size: -
v_call: TRBV27
j_call: TRBJ2-7
d_call: TRBD1
cdr3_aa: CASSSGTGFGEQYF
cdr3_nt: TGTGCCAGCAGTTCGGGGACAGGGTTCGGCGAGCAGTACTTC

clone_size: -
v_call: TRBV6-6
j_call: TRBJ2-5
d_call: -
cdr3_aa: CASSYSMEGFGETQYF
cdr3_nt: TGTGCCAGCAGTTACTCGATGGAGGGGTTTGGCGAGACCCAGTACTTC

clone_size: -
v_call: TRBV11-2
j_call: TRBJ2-7
d_call: TRBD2
cdr3_aa: CASSFSRGGYYEQYF
cdr3_nt: TGTGCCAGCAGCTTCTCCCGGGGAGGGTACTACGAGCAGTACTTC

clone_size: once
v_call: TRBV11-2
j_call: TRBJ1-5
d_call: -
cdr3_aa: CASSLVPMPNQPQHF
cdr3_nt: TGTGCCAGCAGCTTAGTCCCGATGCCGAATCAGCCCCAGCATTTT

clone_size: -
v_call: TRBV9
j_call: TRBJ2-7
d_call: TRBD1
cdr3_aa: CASSAEQGRYEQYF
cdr3_nt: TGTGCCAGCAGCGCCGAACAGGGGCGGTACGAGCAGTACTTC

clone_size: -
v_call: TRBV4-1
j_call: TRBJ2-1
d_call: TRBD1
cdr3_aa: CASSLGNRGNEQFF
cdr3_nt: TGCGCCAGCAGCCTGGGGAACAGGGGCAATGAGCAGTTCTTC

clone_size: once
v_call: TRBV29-1
j_call: TRBJ2-7
d_call: -
cdr3_aa: CSVLSGPGGYEQYF
cdr3_nt: TGCAGCGTTTTAAGCGGGCCAGGGGGCTACGAGCAGTACTTC

clone_size: -
v_call: TRBV9
j_call: TRBJ1-1
d_call: -
cdr3_aa: CASSARTSNTEAFF
cdr3_nt: TGTGCCAGCAGCGCTCGGACGTCGAACACTGAAGCTTTCTTT

clone_size: once
v_call: TRBV7-6
j_call: TRBJ1-1
d_call: -
cdr3_aa: CASSLGIANTEAFF
cdr3_nt: TGTGCCAGCAGCTTAGGGATTGCGAACACTGAAGCTTTCTTT

clone_size: -
v_call: TRBV4-1
j_call: TRBJ2-7
d_call: -
cdr3_aa: CASSRQETYEQYF
cdr3_nt: TGCGCCAGCAGCCGACAGGAGACCTACGAGCAGTACTTC

clone_size: -
v_call: TRBV7-2
j_call: TRBJ2-2
d_call: TRBD1
cdr3_aa: CASSLALWDSYTGELFF
cdr3_nt: TGTGCCAGCAGCTTAGCGCTCTGGGACAGCTACACCGGGGAGCTGTTTTTT

clone_size: -
v_call: TRBV7-9
j_call: TRBJ1-5
d_call: -
cdr3_aa: CASSLAIGGYQPQHF
cdr3_nt: TGTGCCAGCAGCTTAGCCATCGGGGGTTATCAGCCCCAGCATTTT

clone_size: -
v_call: TRBV4-3
j_call: TRBJ2-7
d_call: TRBD2
cdr3_aa: CASSQALAGTTYEQYF
cdr3_nt: TGCGCCAGCAGCCAAGCTCTAGCGGGGACGACCTACGAGCAGTACTTC

clone_size: -
v_call: TRBV27
j_call: TRBJ2-5
d_call: -
cdr3_aa: CASSPGPMYQETQYF
cdr3_nt: TGTGCCAGCAGCCCAGGACCAATGTACCAAGAGACCCAGTACTTC

clone_size: -
v_call: TRBV10-1
j_call: TRBJ2-7
d_call: -
cdr3_aa: CASSDGQGIYEQYF
cdr3_nt: TGCGCCAGCAGTGACGGCCAGGGGATCTACGAGCAGTACTTC

clone_size: -
v_call: TRBV6-7
j_call: TRBJ1-5
d_call: -
cdr3_aa: CASSYSNNYSNQPQHF
cdr3_nt: TGTGCCAGCAGTTACTCGAACAACTATAGCAATCAGCCCCAGCATTTT

clone_size: -
v_call: TRBV2
j_call: TRBJ1-1
d_call: -
cdr3_aa: CASRTGGNTEAFF
cdr3_nt: TGTGCCAGCAGGACTGGGGGGAACACTGAAGCTTTCTTT

clone_size: -
v_call: TRBV2
j_call: TRBJ2-7
d_call: -
cdr3_aa: CASSNWDGSYEQYF
cdr3_nt: TGTGCCAGCAGTAATTGGGACGGATCCTACGAGCAGTACTTC

clone_size: -
v_call: TRBV5-1
j_call: TRBJ2-1
d_call: TRBD2
cdr3_aa: CASSIRTSASPYSYNEQFF
cdr3_nt: TGCGCCAGCAGCATCCGGACTAGCGCCAGTCCCTACTCCTACAATGAGCAGTTCTTC

clone_size: -
v_call: TRBV30
j_call: TRBJ2-2
d_call: TRBD2
cdr3_aa: CASPLAGGQGGELFF
cdr3_nt: TGTGCCTCCCCCCTAGCGGGGGGGCAGGGCGGGGAGCTGTTTTTT

clone_size: -
v_call: TRBV6-5
j_call: TRBJ2-1
d_call: -
cdr3_aa: CASSYSGWVNEQFF
cdr3_nt: TGTGCCAGCAGTTACTCGGGATGGGTCAATGAGCAGTTCTTC

clone_size: once
v_call: TRBV7-8
j_call: TRBJ2-7
d_call: TRBD2
cdr3_aa: CASSLGSGRTYEQYF
cdr3_nt: TGTGCCAGCAGCTTAGGCAGCGGGAGGACCTACGAGCAGTACTTC

clone_size: -
v_call: TRBV30
j_call: TRBJ1-1
d_call: -
cdr3_aa: CAFTRPGNTEAFF
cdr3_nt: TGTGCCTTTACGCGCCCAGGGAACACTGAAGCTTTCTTT

clone_size: -
v_call: TRBV9
j_call: TRBJ2-3
d_call: -
cdr3_aa: CASSGGTGWADTQYF
cdr3_nt: TGTGCCAGCAGCGGCGGAACGGGGTGGGCAGATACGCAGTATTTT

clone_size: -
v_call: TRBV28
j_call: TRBJ1-1
d_call: TRBD1
cdr3_aa: CASSFPGTVTEAFF
cdr3_nt: TGTGCCAGCAGTTTTCCTGGGACAGTCACTGAAGCTTTCTTT

clone_size: -
v_call: TRBV15
j_call: TRBJ1-6
d_call: -
cdr3_aa: CATSESWQTRSSYNSPLHF
cdr3_nt: TGTGCCACCAGCGAGAGCTGGCAGACTAGGAGCTCCTATAATTCACCCCTCCACTTT

clone_size: once
v_call: TRBV11-2
j_call: TRBJ2-5
d_call: -
cdr3_aa: CASSLVGETQYF
cdr3_nt: TGTGCCAGCAGCTTAGTAGGGGAGACCCAGTACTTC

clone_size: -
v_call: TRBV7-9
j_call: TRBJ2-7
d_call: TRBD1
cdr3_aa: CASSPDGQGWADYEQYF
cdr3_nt: TGTGCCAGCAGCCCAGACGGACAGGGTTGGGCCGACTACGAGCAGTACTTC

clone_size: -
v_call: TRBV21-1
j_call: TRBJ1-3
d_call: -
cdr3_aa: CASSKGRRSGNTIYF
cdr3_nt: TGTGCCAGCAGCAAAGGTCGCAGGTCGGGAAACACCATATATTTT

clone_size: few
v_call: TRBV19
j_call: TRBJ2-2
d_call: -
cdr3_aa: CASSIVGTGELFF
cdr3_nt: TGTGCCAGTAGTATTGTTGGCACCGGGGAGCTGTTTTTT

clone_size: -
v_call: TRBV7-9
j_call: TRBJ2-7
d_call: TRBD1
cdr3_aa: CASSSRDREQYF
cdr3_nt: TGTGCCAGCAGCTCCCGGGACAGGGAGCAGTACTTC